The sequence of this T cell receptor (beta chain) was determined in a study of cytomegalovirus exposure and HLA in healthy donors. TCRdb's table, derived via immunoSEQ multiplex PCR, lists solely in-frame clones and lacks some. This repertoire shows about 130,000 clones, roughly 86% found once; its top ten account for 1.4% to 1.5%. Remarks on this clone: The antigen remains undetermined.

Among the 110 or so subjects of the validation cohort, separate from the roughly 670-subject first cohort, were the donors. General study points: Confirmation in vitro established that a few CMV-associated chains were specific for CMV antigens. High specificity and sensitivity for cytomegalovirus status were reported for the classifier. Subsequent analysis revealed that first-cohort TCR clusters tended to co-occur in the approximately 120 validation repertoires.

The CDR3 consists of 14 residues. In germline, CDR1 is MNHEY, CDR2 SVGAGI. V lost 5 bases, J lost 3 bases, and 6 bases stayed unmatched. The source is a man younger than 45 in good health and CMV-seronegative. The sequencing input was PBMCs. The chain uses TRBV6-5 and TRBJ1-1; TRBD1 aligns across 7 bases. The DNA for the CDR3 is TGTGCCAGCAGTCGGGACAGCCTATACACTGAAGCTTTCTTT. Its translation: CASSRDSLYTEAFF.